The rows below give T cell receptor beta chains drawn from one sample of a study of blood T cells in healthy people across ages. TCRdb redid the calling of the 5' RACE reads with MiXCR, one entry per CDR3 protein. The sample holds some 560,000 distinct CDR3 sequences, roughly a quarter seen once. These same data were also listed under a study on T cells of mothers and their children.

The sequenced material came from blood. All receptors come from a boy aged 2 to 9 in good health. Each CDR3 is given with its conserved first and last residue. D genes are given only for firm matches. Where a row states a size, it is once, few, many or the class of an expanded clone; other rows omit it.

TRBV6-5	NA	NA	TRBJ2-3	TGTGCCAGCGCTAGGAGCGACCATACGCAGTATTTT	CASARSDHTQYF
TRBV19	NA	NA	TRBJ2-1	TGTGCCAGTAGTATTGCCCGGAGCTCCTACAATGAGCAGTTCTTC	CASSIARSSYNEQFF
TRBV30	NA	few	TRBJ2-1	TGTGCCTGGAGTAACGAGGATGAGCAGTTCTTC	CAWSNEDEQFF
TRBV9	TRBD2	NA	TRBJ2-5	TGTGCCAGCAGCGTAGGGGAGGGTTTAGAGACCCAGTACTTC	CASSVGEGLETQYF
TRBV27	NA	NA	TRBJ2-7	TGTGCCAGCAGTTTAAGGGGACAACGAGAGCAGTACTTC	CASSLRGQREQYF
TRBV7-2	NA	few	TRBJ1-5	TGTGCCAGCAGCTTTCATAGCAATCAGCCCCAGCATTTT	CASSFHSNQPQHF
TRBV7-9	NA	few	TRBJ2-1	TGTGCCAGCAGCCCCCAGGGGTCCTACAATGAGCAGTTCTTC	CASSPQGSYNEQFF
TRBV21-1	NA	once	TRBJ2-1	TGTGCCAGCAGCGCAGAGGGGGTCTCCTACAATGAGCAGTTCTTC	CASSAEGVSYNEQFF
TRBV6-6	TRBD1	NA	TRBJ1-4	TGTGCCAGCAGTGTTACGGGACAGGGGGTGTCTGAAAAACTGTTTTTT	CASSVTGQGVSEKLFF
TRBV7-2	TRBD1	NA	TRBJ2-5	TGTGCCAGCAGCTTATGGGGAAGACAGGGCTTGGAGACCCAGTACTTC	CASSLWGRQGLETQYF